This passage covers 10 T cell receptor beta chains from one sample sequenced in a study of TIL therapy for anti-PD-1-resistant metastatic lung cancer. This was the immunoSEQ v3 assay. Data came from immunoSEQ multiplex PCR; TCRdb stores just in-frame clones and leaves some out. The sample carries more than 90,000 clones, about two thirds recorded once. Time point meaning: pre-treatment sample, taken before nivolumab and TIL therapy. Tumor tissue came from excised metastases, mostly pleural nodules or supraclavicular lymph nodes. Sample: tumor tissue, taken at baseline. Source of these receptors: a person aged 25-79 years with non-small cell lung cancer.

This clone showed up just a few times. The chain carries TRBV11-2 and TRBJ2-2, with 9 bases matching TRBD2. CDR3 length equals 16 residues. V lost 5 bases, J lost 4 bases, and 8 bases stayed unmatched. Germline CDR1 and CDR2: SGHAT and FQNNGV. DNA for the CDR3: TGTGCCAGCAGCCAAATAGCGGGGGACCTCACCGGGGAGCTGTTTTTT. Translating it yields CASSQIAGDLTGELFF.

This rearrangement joins TRBV5-4 to TRBJ2-2; 7 bases match TRBD1. The germline V gene has CDR1 SGHNT and CDR2 YYREEE (reference sequence). The CDR3 length is 16 residues. With V trimmed by 1 base and J by 0 bases, 3 bases remained unmatched. The CDR3 loop is CASSLLQGANTGELFF. CDR3 in DNA: TGTGCCAGCAGCTTGTTGCAGGGGGCGAACACCGGGGAGCTGTTTTTT.

As regards this clone: The DNA is left out, because the CDR3 cannot be placed on it with certainty; the CDR3 is given as TCRdb lists it. The rearrangement links TRBV19 to TRBJ2-1; TRBD1 reflects the table's D call only, with no check against the DNA. The CDR3 comprises 12 residues, both ends counted. Germline CDR1 and CDR2: LNHDA and SQIVND (reference sequence). The CDR3 protein is CASSIVAGGIIF.

The table lists this clone with a few counts. The chain employs TRBV7-2 and TRBJ2-1; maybe TRBD2 (5 bases). The germline CDR1 and CDR2 sequences are SGHTA and FQGNSA. The V end was cut by 0 bases, the J end by 11 bases, with 17 bases between. The CDR3 covers 15 residues. CDR3 sequence reads: CASSLAQQNPGKQFF. Written as DNA, the CDR3 is TGTGCCAGCAGCTTAGCGCAGCAGAATCCGGGGAAGCAGTTCTTC.

The chain is built from TRBV30 and TRBJ1-1, with D unclear. From germline, CDR1 is GTSNPN and CDR2 SVGIG (reference sequence). The CDR3 has 15 amino acids. V lost 0 bases and J lost 1, with 12 bases in between. DNA for the CDR3: TGTGCCTGGAGTGTACCTTCCTGGGAGAACACTGAAGCTTTCTTT. Amino acids: CAWSVPSWENTEAFF.

This clone was seen just once. The J gene is TRBJ1-1, the V gene TRBV7-8, with 7 bases aligning to TRBD1. The V and J ends lost 1 base and 3 bases, in that order; junction bases with no gene match: 2. From germline, CDR1 is SGHVS and CDR2 FQNEAQ. The length of the CDR3 is 14 residues. CDR3 DNA sequence: TGTGCCAGCAGCTTAGGGGGACAGCACACTGAAGCTTTCTTT. Translation gives CASSLGGQHTEAFF.

The chain has TRBV28 and TRBJ1-5, with unresolved D. CDR1 and CDR2 from the germline V gene are MDHEN and SYDVKM. CDR3 length: 14 residues. V lost 6 bases to trimming and J lost 1 base, with 10 bases between them. This chain's CDR3 is CASRALLSNQPQHF. The CDR3 DNA sequence: TGTGCCAGCAGAGCACTCTTGAGCAATCAGCCCCAGCATTTT.

This clone was recorded once. The V and J genes are TRBV30 and TRBJ1-5, with D uncertain. V lost 1 base and J lost 2, with 15 bases in between. This CDR3 has 16 amino acids. Germline CDR1 GTSNPN, CDR2 SVGIG (reference sequence). The CDR3 sequence: CAWSATLTFGNQPQHF. CDR3 sequence (DNA): TGTGCCTGGAGTGCCACTCTAACCTTTGGCAATCAGCCCCAGCATTTT. The full variable domain, rest sourced from reference TRBV30 and TRBJ1-5, is SQTIHQWPATLVQPVGSPLSLECTVEGTSNPNLYWYRQAAGRGLQLLFYSVGIGQISSEVPQNLSASRPQDRQFILSSKKLLLSDSGFYLCAWSATLTFGNQPQHFGDGTRLSIL.

The rearrangement links TRBV11-2 to TRBJ2-1, with 7 bases identical to TRBD1. CDR3 length: 13 amino acids. The V gene end was trimmed by 5 bases and the J gene end by 8 bases; junction bases not matched to a gene: 6. Germline CDR1 SGHAT, CDR2 FQNNGV. The CDR3 coding sequence is TGTGCCAGCAGCCTTCAGGGGGTCGATGAGCAGTTCTTC. It yields the protein CASSLQGVDEQFF.

V and J are TRBV7-7 and TRBJ1-5; D perhaps matches TRBD1 (6 bases). The CDR3 totals 13 residues. Trimming left V 5 bases short and J 7 bases short, with 12 bases between. Per the germline V gene, CDR1 is SSHAT and CDR2 is FNYEAQ (reference sequence). In DNA, the CDR3 is TGTGCCAGCAGCCCAGGGGTTGGCCAGCCCCAGCATTTT. Encoded protein: CASSPGVGQPQHF.